These T cell receptor beta chains were read from a single sample in a study of blood T cell repertoires in COVID-19. Produced via immunoSEQ multiplex PCR; TCRdb's table is partial and in-frame only. The sample holds approximately 290,000 clones, 90% seen once. Sequenced sample: PBMCs or T cells enriched from blood (not recorded which). The origin of the receptors is a woman younger than 35 with acute COVID-19. Each CDR3 is given with its conserved first and last residue. A D gene is named only where the DNA matches it firmly. Clone size is stated in some rows and not others, as once, few, many or a class when expanded.

DNA	CDR3	J	size	length	D	V
TGTGCCAGCAGTTTACACTCTGGAAACACCATATATTTT	CASSLHSGNTIYF	TRBJ1-3	many	13	NA	TRBV12-3/TRBV12-4
TGTGCCATCAGCGACCCGGGGGACCGACTGAACACTGAAGCTTTCTTT	CAISDPGDRLNTEAFF	TRBJ1-1	NA	16	NA	TRBV10-3
TGTGCCAGCAGCTTAACAAGGAGTCAGGGTGAGCAGTACTTC	CASSLTRSQGEQYF	TRBJ2-7	NA	14	NA	TRBV11-3
TGTGCCACCTCGGGAGGACTAGCCCGTGGCACCGGGGAGCTGTTTTTT	CATSGGLARGTGELFF	TRBJ2-2	few	16	TRBD2	TRBV24-1
TGTGCCAGCAGCTTAGTGGGACAGGGGCGAGGCTACACCTTC	CASSLVGQGRGYTF	TRBJ1-2	NA	14	TRBD1	TRBV7-2
TGTGCCAGTATCAAACAGGGGGCCGGGGAGCTGTTTTTT	CASIKQGAGELFF	TRBJ2-2	NA	13	TRBD1	TRBV19
TGTGCCAGCAGTGAGCGGGAGGCCCACGAGCAGTACTTC	CASSEREAHEQYF	TRBJ2-7	NA	13	TRBD2	TRBV6-1
TGTGCCAGCAGCCGCAGAGGGGGACAGGGTATTAACGAGCAGTACTTC	CASSRRGGQGINEQYF	TRBJ2-7	few	16	TRBD1	TRBV3-1/TRBV3-2
TGCGCCAGCAGCCCGTCGCTAGCGGGAGAATCCTACGAGCAGTACTTC	CASSPSLAGESYEQYF	TRBJ2-7	NA	16	TRBD2	TRBV5-1
TGTGCCAGCAGCGGACTAGCGGGAGGCAATGAGCAGTTCTTC	CASSGLAGGNEQFF	TRBJ2-1	NA	14	TRBD2	TRBV6-4
TGCGCCAGCAGCTTGAGAGGGGGCCCCTACGGGCAGTATTTT	CASSLRGGPYGQYF	TRBJ2-3	NA	14	TRBD1	TRBV5-1
TGTGCCAGCAGCCAGGCTGACAGCTCCTATAATTCACCCCTCCACTTT	CASSQADSSYNSPLHF	TRBJ1-6	NA	16	NA	TRBV3-1/TRBV3-2
TGTGCCACCAGTGAACAGGGCTACGAGCAGTACTTC	CATSEQGYEQYF	TRBJ2-7	NA	12	NA	TRBV24-1
TGTGCCAGCAGCCCAGGGTTTGGTGGAAACACCATATATTTT	CASSPGFGGNTIYF	TRBJ1-3	NA	14	NA	TRBV11-3
TGTGCCAGTAGTATGCGTTGGTTCCGACAGGGAAGTTTAGATACGCAGTATTTT	CASSMRWFRQGSLDTQYF	TRBJ2-3	NA	18	TRBD1	TRBV19
TGTGCCAGCAGCCAAAGGGGACTATTCTCTGGGGCCAACGTCCTGACTTTC	CASSQRGLFSGANVLTF	TRBJ2-6	NA	17	TRBD2	TRBV3-1/TRBV3-2
TGTGCCACCAGCACCCGGTCAATACCCTACGAGCAGTACTTC	CATSTRSIPYEQYF	TRBJ2-7	NA	14	NA	TRBV15
TGTGCCAGCAGTTTAGGATTACTAGGGCCACCGAACACTGAAGCTTTCTTT	CASSLGLLGPPNTEAFF	TRBJ1-1	NA	17	NA	TRBV28
TGTGCCAGCAGCCCCGGTGGCACAGGGGGCGGAAACACCATATATTTT	CASSPGGTGGGNTIYF	TRBJ1-3	NA	16	TRBD1	TRBV3-1/TRBV3-2
TGTGCCAGCAGTGCAGCCCGCGGACAGCACAATGAGCAGTTCTTC	CASSAARGQHNEQFF	TRBJ2-1	NA	15	NA	TRBV27
TGTGCCAGCGAGGGGGCGCGGGTTGGCTACACCTTC	CASEGARVGYTF	TRBJ1-2	NA	12	TRBD1	TRBV28
TGTGCCAGCAGGCGATCTTACGAGCAGTACTTC	CASRRSYEQYF	TRBJ2-7	NA	11	NA	TRBV6-5
TGTGCCAGCAGACCCACCGGGGGGTCGGCTTTCTTT	CASRPTGGSAFF	TRBJ1-1	NA	12	NA	TRBV28
TGTGCCAGCAGCGAGGACATTCGCTCTGGAAACACCATATATTTT	CASSEDIRSGNTIYF	TRBJ1-3	NA	15	NA	TRBV9
TGCGCCAGCAGCGGCGGGGACAGGGTATCCCTCCTGCGCTATGGCTACACCTTC	CASSGGDRVSLLRYGYTF	TRBJ1-2	once	18	TRBD1	TRBV5-1
TGTGCCAGCAGCTGGACCGAGGGCTATGGCTACACCTTC	CASSWTEGYGYTF	TRBJ1-2	NA	13	NA	TRBV14
TGCGCCAGCAGCCGGGGTCTAGCGGGCCCAGAAAGCATTCAGTACTTC	CASSRGLAGPESIQYF	TRBJ2-4	NA	16	TRBD2	TRBV5-1
TGTGCCAGTAGTATAGTGGAGGGATCGGACACCATATATTTT	CASSIVEGSDTIYF	TRBJ1-3	once	14	NA	TRBV19
TGTGCCAGCTCACCAAGAGGACAGGGGGCTGGCACAGATACGCAGTATTTT	CASSPRGQGAGTDTQYF	TRBJ2-3	NA	17	TRBD1	TRBV18
TGTGCCAGCACCGCTAATGAAAAACTGTTTTTT	CASTANEKLFF	TRBJ1-4	few	11	NA	TRBV28
TGTGCCAGCAGCGCCGGACTAGCGGACTACGAGCAGTACTTC	CASSAGLADYEQYF	TRBJ2-7	NA	14	TRBD2	TRBV2
TGTGCCAGCAGCTTTCAGGGAAAACAGCCCCAGCATTTT	CASSFQGKQPQHF	TRBJ1-5	NA	13	NA	TRBV7-9
TGTGCCAGTAGTATGGGGGACACACCGACCTACGAGCAGTACTTC	CASSMGDTPTYEQYF	TRBJ2-7	NA	15	NA	TRBV19
TGTGCTAGCAGCTTAGGGCCAGGGGGTTTCAATGAGCAGTTCTTC	CASSLGPGGFNEQFF	TRBJ2-1	few	15	TRBD1	TRBV7-7
TGTGCCAGTAGTATCGTAGGGGGGACAGGGACCTACGAGCAGTACTTC	CASSIVGGTGTYEQYF	TRBJ2-7	NA	16	TRBD1	TRBV19
TGTGCCAGCAACCGACGACTGGGGGCTGACTATGGCTACACCTTC	CASNRRLGADYGYTF	TRBJ1-2	NA	15	NA	TRBV6-6
TGTGCCAGCAGCACCTACGGGGGAGAGACCCAGTACTTC	CASSTYGGETQYF	TRBJ2-5	NA	13	NA	TRBV5-4
TGTGCCAGCTCACCCGACAGTCTGGTCGGTGAAGCTTTCTTT	CASSPDSLVGEAFF	TRBJ1-1	NA	14	NA	TRBV18
TGTGCCAGCAGCCAAGTTCTGCGACTAGCGGGGCTCTACAATGAGCAGTTCTTC	CASSQVLRLAGLYNEQFF	TRBJ2-1	NA	18	TRBD2	TRBV3-1/TRBV3-2
TGTGCCACCAGTGATTCGACCAGGGGTTTCAGCAATCAGCCCCAGCATTTT	CATSDSTRGFSNQPQHF	TRBJ1-5	NA	17	NA	TRBV24-1
TGTGCCAGCACCTCGAGCAGGGAGCAGTTCTTC	CASTSSREQFF	TRBJ2-1	once	11	NA	TRBV12-3/TRBV12-4
TGTGCCACCAGTGATTCGAGACAGGGTGGGCAGACCCAGTACTTC	CATSDSRQGGQTQYF	TRBJ2-5	NA	15	TRBD1	TRBV24-1
TGTGCTAGCAGCTTAGGGGCGGGACCCCACAATGAGCAGTTCTTC	CASSLGAGPHNEQFF	TRBJ2-1	NA	15	NA	TRBV7-7
TGTGCCAGCAGTTCCCTCGGGGCGAGCGGGGGCTACGAGCAGTACTTC	CASSSLGASGGYEQYF	TRBJ2-7	NA	16	TRBD2	TRBV3-1/TRBV3-2
TGTGCCAGCAGCTTGGACAGGGGATTTGACACCATATATTTT	CASSLDRGFDTIYF	TRBJ1-3	NA	14	TRBD1	TRBV11-3
TGTGCCATCAGTGATAATCGGGGGATGAACACTGAAGCTTTCTTT	CAISDNRGMNTEAFF	TRBJ1-1	once	15	NA	TRBV10-3
TGTGCCAGCAGCCCCGCCTGGGACAGGGGGCGAGAGACCCAGTACTTC	CASSPAWDRGRETQYF	TRBJ2-5	once	16	TRBD1	TRBV11-3
TGTGCCAGCGGACAGGGGGGCAAGGGCTATGGCTACACCTTC	CASGQGGKGYGYTF	TRBJ1-2	NA	14	TRBD1	TRBV6-5
TGTGCCAGCAGCTTAGGCCCAAAACCGGGACACAGTAACTATGGCTACACCTTC	CASSLGPKPGHSNYGYTF	TRBJ1-2	NA	18	NA	TRBV7-3
TGTGCCAGCAGCTATAAACAGGGCTCAAGGAACGAGCAGTACTTC	CASSYKQGSRNEQYF	TRBJ2-7	NA	15	NA	TRBV27
TGTGCCAGCAGCCCCGAACAGAGCTCTGGAAACACCATATATTTT	CASSPEQSSGNTIYF	TRBJ1-3	NA	15	NA	TRBV11-2
TGCAGTGCTAGTGGGGGGCAATCGGCGGATACGCAGTATTTT	CSASGGQSADTQYF	TRBJ2-3	NA	14	NA	TRBV20-1
TGTGCCAGCAGCCCCGGGACAGGGGGCTGGGGCACTGAAGCTTTCTTT	CASSPGTGGWGTEAFF	TRBJ1-1	NA	16	TRBD1	TRBV5-8
TGTGCCAGCAGTTCCGGAGGGAGCAATCAGCCCCAGCATTTT	CASSSGGSNQPQHF	TRBJ1-5	NA	14	NA	TRBV28
TGTGCCAGCAGTCGGACAGTGAACACTGAAGCTTTCTTT	CASSRTVNTEAFF	TRBJ1-1	once	13	NA	TRBV2
TGTGCCAGTAGTATCGGTCTAGCGGGAGGGCTTAACGAGCAGTACTTC	CASSIGLAGGLNEQYF	TRBJ2-7	NA	16	TRBD2	TRBV19
TGTGCCAGCAGTGAACTCGGGAGTGGGGAAACCGGGGAGCTGTTTTTT	CASSELGSGETGELFF	TRBJ2-2	NA	16	NA	TRBV2
TGTGCCAGCAGCCAACCGGGGGGAGATACGCAGTATTTT	CASSQPGGDTQYF	TRBJ2-3	NA	13	TRBD2	TRBV14
TGTGCCAGCAGTTTACGAGCTAGCAGAGGAAATGAGCAGTTCTTC	CASSLRASRGNEQFF	TRBJ2-1	once	15	NA	TRBV27
TGTGCCAGCAGTTACTATCTTCCCGGGGAGCTGTTTTTT	CASSYYLPGELFF	TRBJ2-2	NA	13	NA	TRBV28